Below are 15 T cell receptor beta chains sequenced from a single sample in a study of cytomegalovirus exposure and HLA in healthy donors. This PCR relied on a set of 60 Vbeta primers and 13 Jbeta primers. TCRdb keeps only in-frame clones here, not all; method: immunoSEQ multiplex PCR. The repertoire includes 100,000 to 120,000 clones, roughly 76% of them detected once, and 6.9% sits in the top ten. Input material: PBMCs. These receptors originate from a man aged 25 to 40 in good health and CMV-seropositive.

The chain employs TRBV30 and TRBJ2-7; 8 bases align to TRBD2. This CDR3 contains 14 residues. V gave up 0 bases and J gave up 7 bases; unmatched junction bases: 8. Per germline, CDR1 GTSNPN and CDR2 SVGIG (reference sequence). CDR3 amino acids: CAWSVSGGTGEQYF. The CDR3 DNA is TGTGCCTGGAGTGTAAGCGGGGGAACCGGAGAGCAGTACTTC.

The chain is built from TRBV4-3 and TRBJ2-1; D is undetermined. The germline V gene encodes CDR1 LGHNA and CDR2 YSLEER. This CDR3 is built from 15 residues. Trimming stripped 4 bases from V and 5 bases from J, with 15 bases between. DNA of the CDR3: TGCGCCAGCAGCCCCGAGGCGCCAGCAAACAATGAGCAGTTCTTC. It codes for CASSPEAPANNEQFF.

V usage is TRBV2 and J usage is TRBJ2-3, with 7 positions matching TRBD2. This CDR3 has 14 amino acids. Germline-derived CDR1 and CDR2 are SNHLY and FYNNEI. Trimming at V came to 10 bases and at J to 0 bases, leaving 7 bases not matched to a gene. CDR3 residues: CATILAPSTDTQYF. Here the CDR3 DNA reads TGTGCCACCATACTAGCGCCCAGCACAGATACGCAGTATTTT. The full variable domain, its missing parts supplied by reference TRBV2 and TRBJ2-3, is EPEVTQTPSHQVTQMGQEVILRCVPISNHLYFYWYRQILGQKVEFLVSFYNNEISEKSEIFDDQFSVERPDGSNFTLKIRSTKLEDSAMYFCATILAPSTDTQYFGPGTRLTVL.

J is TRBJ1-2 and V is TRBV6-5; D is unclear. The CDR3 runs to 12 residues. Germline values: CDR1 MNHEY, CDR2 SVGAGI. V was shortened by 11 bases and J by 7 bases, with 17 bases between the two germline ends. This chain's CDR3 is CAAGRPGGGYTF. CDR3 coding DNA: TGTGCCGCGGGCCGTCCCGGAGGTGGCTACACCTTC.

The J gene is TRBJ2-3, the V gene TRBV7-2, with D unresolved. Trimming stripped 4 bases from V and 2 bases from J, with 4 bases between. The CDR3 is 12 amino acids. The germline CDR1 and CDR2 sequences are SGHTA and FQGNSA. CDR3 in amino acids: CASSSYTDTQYF. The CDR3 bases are TGTGCCAGCAGCTCCTACACAGATACGCAGTATTTT.

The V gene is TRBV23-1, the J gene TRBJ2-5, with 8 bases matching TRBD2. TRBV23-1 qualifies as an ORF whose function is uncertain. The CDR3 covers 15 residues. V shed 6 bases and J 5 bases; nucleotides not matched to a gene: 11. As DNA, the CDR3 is TGCGCCAGCAGACCAGCGGGGGCCGGCTTGGAGACCCAGTACTTC. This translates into CASRPAGAGLETQYF.

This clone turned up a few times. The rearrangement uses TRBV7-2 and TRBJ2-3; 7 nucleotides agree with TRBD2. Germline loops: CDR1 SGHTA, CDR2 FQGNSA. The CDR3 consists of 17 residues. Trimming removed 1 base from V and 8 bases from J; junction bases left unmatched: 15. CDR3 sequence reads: CASSLGLTKRGGGTQYF. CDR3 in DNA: TGTGCCAGCAGCTTAGGCCTAACTAAGCGGGGCGGGGGTACGCAGTATTTT.

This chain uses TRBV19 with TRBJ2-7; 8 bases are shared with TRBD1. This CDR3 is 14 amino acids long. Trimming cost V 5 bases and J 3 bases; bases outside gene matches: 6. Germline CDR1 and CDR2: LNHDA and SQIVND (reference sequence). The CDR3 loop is CASSPSGQDYEQYF. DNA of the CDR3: TGTGCCAGTAGTCCCTCGGGACAGGACTACGAGCAGTACTTC.

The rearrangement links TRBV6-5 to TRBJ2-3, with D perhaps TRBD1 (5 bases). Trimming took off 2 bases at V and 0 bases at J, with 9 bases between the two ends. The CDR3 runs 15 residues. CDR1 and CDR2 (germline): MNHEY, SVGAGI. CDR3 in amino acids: CASSYQQASTDTQYF. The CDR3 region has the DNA TGTGCCAGCAGTTACCAACAGGCTAGCACAGATACGCAGTATTTT.

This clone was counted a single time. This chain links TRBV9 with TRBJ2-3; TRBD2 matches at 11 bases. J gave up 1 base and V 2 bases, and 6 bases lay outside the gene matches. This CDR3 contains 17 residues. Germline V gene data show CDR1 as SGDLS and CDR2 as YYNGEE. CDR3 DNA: TGTGCCAGCAGCGTTACTAGCGGGGGCCATGGCACAGATACGCAGTATTTT. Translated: CASSVTSGGHGTDTQYF.

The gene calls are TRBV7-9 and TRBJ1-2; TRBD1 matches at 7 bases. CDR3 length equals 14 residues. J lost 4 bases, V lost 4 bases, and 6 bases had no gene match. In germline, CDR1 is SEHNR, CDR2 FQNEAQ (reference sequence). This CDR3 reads CASSSGQPFYGYTF. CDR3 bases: TGTGCCAGCAGCTCGGGACAGCCGTTCTATGGCTACACCTTC.

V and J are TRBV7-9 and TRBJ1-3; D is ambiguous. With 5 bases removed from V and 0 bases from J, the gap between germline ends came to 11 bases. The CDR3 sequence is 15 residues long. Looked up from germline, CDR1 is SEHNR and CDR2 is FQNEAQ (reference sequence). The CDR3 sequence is CASSPYGSSGNTIYF. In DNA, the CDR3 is TGTGCCAGCAGCCCTTATGGGAGCTCTGGAAACACCATATATTTT.

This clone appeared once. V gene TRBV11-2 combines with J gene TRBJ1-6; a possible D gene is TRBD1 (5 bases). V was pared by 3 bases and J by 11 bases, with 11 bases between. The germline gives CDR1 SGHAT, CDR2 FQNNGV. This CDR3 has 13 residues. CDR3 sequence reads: CASSLGGGTPLHF. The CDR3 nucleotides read TGTGCCAGCAGCTTGGGCGGGGGAACACCCCTCCACTTT. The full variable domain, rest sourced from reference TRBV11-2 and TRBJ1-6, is EAGVAQSPRYKIIEKRQSVAFWCNPISGHATLYWYQQILGQGPKLLIQFQNNGVVDDSQLPKDRFSAERLKGVDSTLKIQPAKLEDSAVYLCASSLGGGTPLHFGNGTRLTVT.

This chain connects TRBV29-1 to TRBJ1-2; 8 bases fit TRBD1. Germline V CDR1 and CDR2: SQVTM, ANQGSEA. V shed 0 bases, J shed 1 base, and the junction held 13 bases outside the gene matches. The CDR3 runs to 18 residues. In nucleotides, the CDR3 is TGCAGCGTTGAAGATTCTCAGACAGGGGCGGGGATTAACTATGGCTACACCTTC. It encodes CSVEDSQTGAGINYGYTF.

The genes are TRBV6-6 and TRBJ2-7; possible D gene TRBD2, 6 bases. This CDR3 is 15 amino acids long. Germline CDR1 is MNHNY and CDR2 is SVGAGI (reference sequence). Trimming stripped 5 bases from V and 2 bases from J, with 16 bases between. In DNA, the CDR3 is TGTGCCAGCAGTCCGGGACTCGAAAGGCCCTACGAGCAGTACTTC. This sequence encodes CASSPGLERPYEQYF.